This T cell receptor beta chain stems from a study of molecular identifiers for immune sequencing clone quantification. Notes on the study in general: In naive cells, under 1% of molecules belonged to clones above 20 RNA copies, against over 99% in effector cells. The sizes of highly expanded clones could be underestimated when identical TCR molecules share a barcode.

Preparation of the bulk TCR libraries relied on previously described methods and listed TCR primers. TCRdb reprocessed the PCR reads via MiXCR and lists one record per CDR3 protein. This table holds approximately 59,000 distinct CDR3 sequences, around 20% found once. As to this clonotype: The antigen remains undetermined.

Naive CD8 T cells were sorted as CD8+CD4-CCR7+CD45RA+. The CDR3 has 15 amino acids. V shed 8 bases and J 3 bases; nucleotides not matched to a gene: 8. Germline V CDR1 and CDR2: MDHEN, SYDVKM. This TCR derives from a human donor in good health. Some libraries in this study had Jurkat cell RNA spiked in. The V call is TRBV28, the J call TRBJ2-2; 8 bases fit TRBD2. The sequencing sample was made of naive CD8+ T cells from blood, with Jurkat cell RNA spiked in. This sample's subset: FACS-sorted CD8+CD4-CCR7+CD45RA+ naive T cells. The CDR3 sequence is CASGNVGRDTGELFF. CDR3 nucleotide sequence: TGTGCCAGCGGTAATGTCGGGAGGGACACCGGGGAGCTGTTTTTT.